This TCR beta chain was found in a study of blood T cell repertoires in COVID-19. Background on the study: Material from acute and convalescent COVID-19 was sourced from the United States, Italy and Spain.

Germline V gene sequence: CDR1 LGHNT, CDR2 FRNRAP. CDR3 length: 12 residues. Trimming pared 2 bases from V and 12 bases from J, leaving 13 bases between. The repertoire was sequenced with immunoSEQ multiplex PCR; TCRdb's copy has only in-frame clones and lacks some. The table lists under 150,000 clones, about 76% of them singletons. The origin of this receptor is an elderly man with acute or convalescent COVID-19. Sequenced: peripheral blood. This chain links TRBV12-5 with TRBJ1-2, with a weak D call TRBD1 (6 bases). DNA of the CDR3: TGTGCTAGTGGTTTGTCGGGCGGACAGAACACCTTC. Amino acids: CASGLSGGQNTF.